This is a list of T cell receptor beta chains from one sample in a study of early T cells in non-severe SARS-CoV-2 infection. Each CDR3 protein gets one entry after TCRdb re-called the 5' RACE reads with MiXCR. The data contain approximately 70,000 distinct CDR3 sequences, around a tenth of them singletons. The sequences come from whole blood, collected at baseline. Source of these receptors: an adult who was a healthcare worker with PCR-confirmed SARS-CoV-2 infection or an uninfected control (not recorded which). Each CDR3 is given with its conserved first and last residue. A D gene is named only where the DNA matches it firmly. The size field is filled for only some rows; it gives once, few, many or a size class.

J gene	D gene	clone size	V gene	CDR3 DNA	CDR3 protein
TRBJ2-6	.	many	TRBV5-1	TGCGCCAGCAGCTGGACCGGCTCTGGGGCCAACGTCCTGACTTTC	CASSWTGSGANVLTF
TRBJ2-1	.	few	TRBV2	TGTGCCAGCAGCGCTACAGGCTCCCTTTGGTCCTACAATGAGCAGTTCTTC	CASSATGSLWSYNEQFF
TRBJ2-7	.	.	TRBV4-3	TGCGCCAGCAGCCAAGAGGACGGGACCTACGAGCAGTACTTC	CASSQEDGTYEQYF
TRBJ2-3	TRBD2	many	TRBV12-3/TRBV12-4	TGTGCCAGCAGTTCCCTAGCGGGGGGTAGCACAGATACGCAGTATTTT	CASSSLAGGSTDTQYF
TRBJ1-5	.	.	TRBV5-6	TGTGCCAGCAGCTTGTCTGGGGGGGCACAGCCCCAGCATTTT	CASSLSGGAQPQHF
TRBJ1-6	.	.	TRBV19	TGTGCCAGTAGGACAGCTGGAAGCTCCTATAATTCACCCCTCCACTTT	CASRTAGSSYNSPLHF
TRBJ2-1	TRBD1	.	TRBV7-9	TGTGCCAGCAGCTTAGGGACAGGGGATTCAAATGAGCAGTTCTTC	CASSLGTGDSNEQFF
TRBJ2-2	TRBD1	many	TRBV29-1	TGCAGCGCCCGCCCCGGGACAGGGGTAGGGGAGCTGTTTTTT	CSARPGTGVGELFF
TRBJ2-1	.	few	TRBV3-1	TGTGCCAGCTGCTACGGGGACGTGTACAATGAGCAGTTCTTC	CASCYGDVYNEQFF
TRBJ1-2	.	.	TRBV2	TGTGCCAGCAGCTCCCGGGACCCTGACAATGGCTATGGCTACACCTTC	CASSSRDPDNGYGYTF
TRBJ2-1	.	few	TRBV2	TGTGCCAGCACCCCGGTCGGGTACAATGAGCAGTTCTTC	CASTPVGYNEQFF
TRBJ1-3	.	.	TRBV5-1	TGCGCCAGCAGCTTCGGGGTCTCTGGAAACACCATATATTTT	CASSFGVSGNTIYF
TRBJ2-7	.	few	TRBV7-2	TGTGCCAGCAGCTTTTCCGGGGGTAGCTCCTACGAGCAGTACTTC	CASSFSGGSSYEQYF
TRBJ1-5	.	few	TRBV7-2	TGTGCCAGCAGCTTCCGACCCGGGGATAGCAATCAGCCCCAGCATTTT	CASSFRPGDSNQPQHF
TRBJ2-1	TRBD1	many	TRBV5-1	TGCGCCAGCAGCCACGGACAGGGGTCGTTCTTC	CASSHGQGSFF
TRBJ2-3	TRBD2	.	TRBV6-2/TRBV6-3	TGTGCCAGCAGTTACTCGTCCTTCCGAACTAGCGGGGTGGGAGATACGCAGTATTTT	CASSYSSFRTSGVGDTQYF
TRBJ2-2	.	.	TRBV12-3/TRBV12-4	TGTGCCAGCAGTTTTGACAGGAGGACCGGGGAGCTGTTTTTT	CASSFDRRTGELFF
TRBJ1-1	.	few	TRBV2	TGTGCCAGCAGTGAATTGAACACTGAAGCTTTCTTT	CASSELNTEAFF
TRBJ1-6	.	few	TRBV4-1	TGCGCCAGCAGCCAAGATCAGGGTTATAATTCACCCCTCCACTTT	CASSQDQGYNSPLHF
TRBJ2-7	TRBD2	many	TRBV7-2	TGTGCCAGCAGCCCCGGACTAGCGGGCTACGAGCAGTACTTC	CASSPGLAGYEQYF
TRBJ1-5	.	.	TRBV5-1	TGCGCCAGCAGCTTGGGCACGGGACGCAATCAGCCCCAGCATTTT	CASSLGTGRNQPQHF
TRBJ1-2	.	few	TRBV20-1	TGCAGTGCTAGAGATTGGGAGGACTATGGCTACACCTTC	CSARDWEDYGYTF
TRBJ2-3	.	few	TRBV7-2	TGTGCCAGCAGCTTTCCGATGTATACGCAGTATTTT	CASSFPMYTQYF
TRBJ1-2	.	.	TRBV7-9	TGTGCCAGCAGCTTAGGCAGGGCAGACTATGGCTACACCTTC	CASSLGRADYGYTF
TRBJ1-1	.	.	TRBV5-6	TGTGCCAGCAGCAAAAATTGGAACACTGAAGCTTTCTTT	CASSKNWNTEAFF
TRBJ2-5	TRBD2	.	TRBV4-1	TGCGCTGGAGCGGGGAGCCTTCAAGAGACCCAGTACTTC	CAGAGSLQETQYF
TRBJ2-2	.	.	TRBV5-1	TGCGCCAGCAGCTTGGACCAGGTTGGCACCGGGGAGCTGTTTTTT	CASSLDQVGTGELFF
TRBJ2-7	TRBD1	many	TRBV5-1	TGCGCCAGCAGCGAATCGACAGGGGGCTACGAGCAGTACTTC	CASSESTGGYEQYF
TRBJ2-7	.	.	TRBV5-6	TGTGCCAGCAGCTCCGTCCCAGGGCCTTACGAGCAGTACTTC	CASSSVPGPYEQYF
TRBJ2-5	TRBD1	few	TRBV7-2	TGTGCCAGCAGCTCAGGGGGCGGGGCAGAGACCCAGTACTTC	CASSSGGGAETQYF
TRBJ2-3	.	.	TRBV11-2	TGTGCCAGCCTACTAAACACAGATACGCAGTATTTT	CASLLNTDTQYF
TRBJ2-3	TRBD2	.	TRBV20-1	TGCAGTGCCAGGACTAGTTCAGATACGCAGTATTTT	CSARTSSDTQYF
TRBJ2-7	.	.	TRBV7-6	TGTGCCAGCAGCTTAGCGGGACGGAGCTACGAGCAGTACTTC	CASSLAGRSYEQYF
TRBJ2-1	.	few	TRBV6-5	TGTGCCAGCAGTTACTCGACAGACAAAGAGCAGTTCTTC	CASSYSTDKEQFF
TRBJ1-1	.	few	TRBV20-1	TGCAGTGCTCAACGGGGCAGGGGATTTATGAACACTGAAGCTTTCTTT	CSAQRGRGFMNTEAFF
TRBJ1-1	.	many	TRBV7-9	TGTGCCAGCAGCAACACCCGAGACAGTTCCACTGAAGCTTTCTTT	CASSNTRDSSTEAFF
TRBJ2-3	.	.	TRBV5-1	TGCGCCAGCAGCTTCGCGTCTAAGAGGACAGATACGCAGTATTTT	CASSFASKRTDTQYF
TRBJ1-2	.	few	TRBV25-1	TGTGCCAGCAGTGAAATTAACTATGGCTACACCTTC	CASSEINYGYTF
TRBJ2-1	TRBD2	many	TRBV20-1	TGCAGTGCCCCCCCAACTAGCGGGGGGCACAATGAGCAGTTCTTC	CSAPPTSGGHNEQFF
TRBJ2-2	.	many	TRBV5-1	TGCGCCAGCAGCTTATCAGGGAACACCGGGGAGCTGTTTTTT	CASSLSGNTGELFF
TRBJ2-1	TRBD1	many	TRBV9	TGTGCCAGCAGCCCCGGCTCGGACAGGGGAGGGGAATACAATGAGCAGTTCTTC	CASSPGSDRGGEYNEQFF
TRBJ2-7	TRBD2	.	TRBV19	TGTGCCAGTAGTCCCGCACCGGGACTAGCGTACGAGCAGTACTTC	CASSPAPGLAYEQYF
TRBJ2-1	.	.	TRBV7-3	TGTGCCAGCAGCTCCGCAGGGGGGAAGCAGTTCTTC	CASSSAGGKQFF
TRBJ1-6	TRBD1	.	TRBV11-2	TGTGCCAGCAGCTTTTCCGGGACAGGGTTTGTTAATTCACCCCTCCACTTT	CASSFSGTGFVNSPLHF
TRBJ2-3	TRBD2	few	TRBV29-1	TGCAGCGCGACTAGCGGGGGTACTGCAGATACGCAGTATTTT	CSATSGGTADTQYF
TRBJ2-3	.	few	TRBV2	TGTGCCAGCAGTCCACCACGGGGGGCTCGCACAGATACGCAGTATTTT	CASSPPRGARTDTQYF
TRBJ1-1	.	few	TRBV18	TGTGCCAGCTCACCGTTACAGGTGAACACTGAAGCTTTCTTT	CASSPLQVNTEAFF
TRBJ2-1	.	many	TRBV14	TGTGCCAGCAGCCAATTGACAGCCGGAAGCAATGAGCAGTTCTTC	CASSQLTAGSNEQFF